This T cell receptor (beta chain) was found in a study of tumor-infiltrating lymphocytes in localized non-small cell lung cancer. Repertoires were generated with immunoSEQ multiplex PCR, while TCRdb's copy carries only in-frame clones and drops some. Found here are roughly 7,200 clones, 65% to 75% of them singletons; the top ten hold about 12%. V was pared by 2 bases and J by 4 bases, with 17 bases between. The CDR3 runs 17 residues. From germline, CDR1 is MDHEN and CDR2 SYDVKM. Material: lung tumor tissue. V and J are TRBV28 and TRBJ1-4; the D gene is possibly TRBD1 (6 bases). This receptor was taken from a human donor with non-small cell lung cancer. The CDR3 DNA reads TGTGCCAGCAGTTTACCGGATGGGGGGGCCCTTAATGAAAAACTGTTTTTT. It yields the protein CASSLPDGGALNEKLFF. The full variable domain, in which reference TRBV28 and TRBJ1-4 provide the parts outside the CDR3, is DVKVTQSSRYLVKRTGEKVFLECVQDMDHENMFWYRQDPGLGLRLIYFSYDVKMKEKGDIPEGYSVSREKKERFSLILESASTNQTSMYLCASSLPDGGALNEKLFFGSGTQLSVL.